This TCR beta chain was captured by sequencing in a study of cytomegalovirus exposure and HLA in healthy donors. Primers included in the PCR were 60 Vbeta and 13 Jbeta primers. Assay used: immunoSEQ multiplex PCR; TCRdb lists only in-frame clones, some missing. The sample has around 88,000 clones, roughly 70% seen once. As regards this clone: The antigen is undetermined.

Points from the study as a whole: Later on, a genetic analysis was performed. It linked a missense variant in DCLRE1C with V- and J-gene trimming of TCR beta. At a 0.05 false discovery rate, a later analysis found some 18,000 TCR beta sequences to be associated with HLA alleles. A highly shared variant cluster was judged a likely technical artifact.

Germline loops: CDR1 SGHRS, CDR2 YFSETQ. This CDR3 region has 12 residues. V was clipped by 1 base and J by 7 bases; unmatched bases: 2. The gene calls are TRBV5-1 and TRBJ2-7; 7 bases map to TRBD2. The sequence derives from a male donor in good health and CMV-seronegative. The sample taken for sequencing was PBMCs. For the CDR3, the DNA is TGCGCCAGCAGCTTGACGGGGGGAGAGCAGTACTTC. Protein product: CASSLTGGEQYF.